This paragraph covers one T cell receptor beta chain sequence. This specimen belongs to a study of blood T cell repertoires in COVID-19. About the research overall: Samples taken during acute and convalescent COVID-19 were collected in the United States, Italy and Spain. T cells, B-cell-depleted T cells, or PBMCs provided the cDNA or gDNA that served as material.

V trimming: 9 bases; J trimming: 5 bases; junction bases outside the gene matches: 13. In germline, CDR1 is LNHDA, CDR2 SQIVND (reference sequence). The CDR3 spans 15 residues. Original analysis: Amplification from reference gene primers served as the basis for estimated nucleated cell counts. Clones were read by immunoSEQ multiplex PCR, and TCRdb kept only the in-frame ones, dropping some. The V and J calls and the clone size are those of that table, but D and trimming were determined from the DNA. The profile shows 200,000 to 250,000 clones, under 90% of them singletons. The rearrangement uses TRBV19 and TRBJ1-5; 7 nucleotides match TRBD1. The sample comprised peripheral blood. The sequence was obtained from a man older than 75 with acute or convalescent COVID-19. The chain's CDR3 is CASQRTGARHQPQHF. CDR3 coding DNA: TGTGCCAGCCAACGGACAGGAGCACGGCATCAGCCCCAGCATTTT.